Below are 14 T cell receptor beta chains sequenced from a single sample in a study of T-cell reconstitution after alpha-beta-depleted transplantation in children. Unique molecular identifiers were incorporated when the TCRbeta library was constructed. A single record per CDR3 protein comes from TCRdb applying MiXCR to the PCR reads. The repertoire holds about 440,000 distinct CDR3 sequences, with over 40% as singletons. The material was PBMCs, obtained before TCRalphabeta/CD19-depleted stem cell transplant. These receptors came from a girl aged 2 to 9 with aplastic anemia, due to receive a stem cell transplant.

The CDR3 region is CATSRDSRGNTEAFF. The CDR3 region has the DNA TGTGCCACCAGCAGAGATTCGAGAGGGAACACTGAAGCTTTCTTT. J is TRBJ1-1 and V is TRBV15, with D unclear. Between the trimmed V and J ends, which lost 0 bases and 1 base, there was a span of 9 bases. The CDR3 extends over 15 amino acids. Looked up from germline, CDR1 is LNHNV and CDR2 is YYDKDF (reference sequence).

This clonotype was observed at least ten times. The rearrangement uses TRBV3-1 and TRBJ1-2; D ambiguous. CDR3 length equals 14 residues. The V end was cut by 1 base, the J end by 3 bases, with 9 bases between. CDR1 is LGHDT, CDR2 YNNKEL, per germline (reference sequence). The CDR3 DNA reads as TGTGCCAGCAGCCAAGCTAACGGATACTATGGCTACACCTTC. This codes for CASSQANGYYGYTF. Full variable domain (rest looked up from reference TRBV3-1 and TRBJ1-2): DTAVSQTPKYLVTQMGNDKSIKCEQNLGHDTMYWYKQDSKKFLKIMFSYNNKELIINETVPNRFSPKSPDKAHLNLHINSLELGDSAVYFCASSQANGYYGYTFGSGTRLTVV.

Only a few counts were recorded for this clonotype. V gene TRBV20-1 combines with J gene TRBJ2-7, with D perhaps TRBD1 (7 bases). Germline-derived CDR1 and CDR2 are DFQATT and SNEGSKA (reference sequence). V was shortened by 0 bases and J by 0 bases, with 12 bases between the two germline ends. This CDR3 has 15 amino acids. CDR3 in amino acids: CSARDGGTASYEQYF. The CDR3 bases are TGCAGTGCTAGAGATGGGGGGACAGCCTCCTACGAGCAGTACTTC.

This rearrangement joins TRBV28 to TRBJ1-5; 9 nucleotides match TRBD1. Trimming took 3 bases from V and 6 from J; bases not matched to a gene: 6. Germline lookup yields CDR1 MDHEN and CDR2 SYDVKM. The CDR3 consists of 15 residues. CDR3 residues: CASSLRQGDRQPQHF. For the CDR3, the DNA is TGTGCCAGCAGTTTGCGACAGGGGGACCGTCAGCCCCAGCATTTT. Variable domain in full (rest from reference TRBV28 and TRBJ1-5): DVKVTQSSRYLVKRTGEKVFLECVQDMDHENMFWYRQDPGLGLRLIYFSYDVKMKEKGDIPEGYSVSREKKERFSLILESASTNQTSMYLCASSLRQGDRQPQHFGDGTRLSIL.

The chain couples TRBV28 to TRBJ2-1; TRBD1 agrees at 8 bases. The CDR3 length is 16 residues. Germline V gives CDR1 MDHEN, CDR2 SYDVKM. V gave up 5 bases and J gave up 0 bases; unmatched junction bases: 6. The CDR3 region has the DNA TGTGCCAGCAGTCCCAACAGGGGGAGCTCCTACAATGAGCAGTTCTTC. Translation: CASSPNRGSSYNEQFF.

In its sample, this clonotype was seen a few times. J is TRBJ1-2 and V is TRBV6-1; D is perhaps TRBD1 (6 bases). CDR3 length: 13 residues. With 6 bases removed from V and 3 bases from J, the gap between germline ends came to 11 bases. Germline V CDR1 and CDR2: MNHNS, SASEGT. CDR3 protein: CASRGAGDYGYTF. The CDR3 DNA reads TGTGCCAGCAGGGGGGCAGGGGACTATGGCTACACCTTC.

The rearrangement uses TRBV3-1 and TRBJ2-3; 13 nucleotides align to TRBD2. Germline CDR1 LGHDT, CDR2 YNNKEL (reference sequence). V was pared by 1 base and J by 3 bases, with 4 bases of the junction left unmatched. CDR3 length: 17 amino acids. CDR3 region: CASSQGTSGRRTDTQYF. CDR3 nucleotide sequence: TGTGCCAGCAGCCAAGGGACTAGCGGGAGACGGACAGATACGCAGTATTTT.

This clonotype was recorded only once. CDR3 amino acids: CASSFGTGLLYEQYF. The CDR3 DNA follows: TGTGCCAGTAGTTTTGGGACAGGGCTATTATACGAGCAGTACTTC. The chain uses TRBV19 and TRBJ2-7; 9 positions agree with TRBD1. The CDR3 spans 15 residues. V lost 5 bases to trimming and J lost 4 bases; unmatched junction nucleotides: 9. CDR1 is LNHDA and CDR2 is SQIVND in the germline V gene (reference sequence). Together with reference TRBV19 and TRBJ2-7, the CDR3 gives the full variable domain: DGGITQSPKYLFRKEGQNVTLSCEQNLNHDAMYWYRQDPGQGLRLIYYSQIVNDFQKGDIAEGYSVSREKKESFPLTVTSAQKNPTAFYLCASSFGTGLLYEQYFGPGTRLTVT.

The chain has TRBV6-5 and TRBJ2-5, with D possibly being TRBD1 or TRBD2 (6 bases each). V shed 0 bases and J shed 4 bases, with 12 bases lying between them. Germline CDR1 is MNHEY and CDR2 is SVGAGI. The CDR3 length is 15 residues. The DNA for the CDR3 is TGTGCCAGCAGTTACTCAGGGGGGAGCGCAGAGACCCAGTACTTC. This translates into CASSYSGGSAETQYF.

The chain joins TRBV19 to TRBJ2-3, with unresolved D. The CDR3 consists of 13 residues. Germline CDR1 is LNHDA and CDR2 is SQIVND (reference sequence). V was shortened by 3 bases and J by 2 bases, with 6 bases between the two germline ends. The CDR3 sequence is CASSIKYTDTQYF. The CDR3 DNA sequence: TGTGCCAGTAGTATTAAATACACAGATACGCAGTATTTT.

This clonotype was seen ten or more times. The chain has TRBV5-1 and TRBJ2-3; no definite D call. Trimming took 3 bases from V and 2 from J, leaving 7 bases between them. The CDR3 spans 13 residues. Germline V gene data show CDR1 as SGHRS and CDR2 as YFSETQ. As DNA, the CDR3 is TGCGCCAGCAGCTCCCTTTTCACAGATACGCAGTATTTT. Protein: CASSSLFTDTQYF. Complete variable domain (other parts from reference TRBV5-1 and TRBJ2-3): KAGVTQTPRYLIKTRGQQVTLSCSPISGHRSVSWYQQTPGQGLQFLFEYFSETQRNKGNFPGRFSGRQFSNSRSEMNVSTLELGDSALYLCASSSLFTDTQYFGPGTRLTVL.

This chain uses TRBV3-1 with TRBJ2-1, with D maybe TRBD1 (5 bases). The CDR3 is made up of 18 amino acids. Trimming left V 11 bases short and J 10 bases short, with 36 bases between. Germline V gives CDR1 LGHDT, CDR2 YNNKEL (reference sequence). For the CDR3, the DNA is TGTGCCCGCTGCTTTCCCCCGGTCGACAGTCGTGGGGCAGTGGAGCAGTTCTTC. Its protein product is CARCFPPVDSRGAVEQFF.

The rearrangement uses TRBV20-1 and TRBJ2-3, with 7 bases that match TRBD2. V shed 2 bases, J shed 2 bases, and the junction held 4 bases outside the gene matches. Germline V gives CDR1 DFQATT, CDR2 SNEGSKA (reference sequence). The CDR3 is made up of 14 amino acids. As DNA, the CDR3 is TGCAGTGCTAGACCTAGCGGTTCCACAGATACGCAGTATTTT. This encodes CSARPSGSTDTQYF.

This sequence joins TRBV7-6 and TRBJ2-1; TRBD2 matches 14 bases. CDR1 is SGHVS, CDR2 FNYEAQ, per germline. CDR3 size: 18 residues. Unmatched junction bases numbered 10, after V lost 5 bases and J lost 4 bases. CDR3 protein: CASSTTGTSGSLYNEQFF. The CDR3 nucleotides are TGTGCCAGCAGCACAACAGGGACTAGCGGGAGTCTGTACAATGAGCAGTTCTTC.